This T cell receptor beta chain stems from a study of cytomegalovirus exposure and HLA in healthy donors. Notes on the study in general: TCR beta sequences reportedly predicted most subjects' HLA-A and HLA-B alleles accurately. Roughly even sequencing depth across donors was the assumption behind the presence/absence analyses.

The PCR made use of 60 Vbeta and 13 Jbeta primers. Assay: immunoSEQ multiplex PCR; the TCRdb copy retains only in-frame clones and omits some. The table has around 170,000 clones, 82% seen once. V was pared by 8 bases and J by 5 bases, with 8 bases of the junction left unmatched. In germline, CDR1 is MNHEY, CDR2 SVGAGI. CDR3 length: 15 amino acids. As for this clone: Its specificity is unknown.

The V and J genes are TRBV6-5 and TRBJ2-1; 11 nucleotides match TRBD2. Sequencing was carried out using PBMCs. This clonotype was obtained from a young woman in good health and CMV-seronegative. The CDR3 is CASRSGREPNNEQFF. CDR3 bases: TGTGCCAGCCGTAGCGGGAGGGAGCCCAACAATGAGCAGTTCTTC.